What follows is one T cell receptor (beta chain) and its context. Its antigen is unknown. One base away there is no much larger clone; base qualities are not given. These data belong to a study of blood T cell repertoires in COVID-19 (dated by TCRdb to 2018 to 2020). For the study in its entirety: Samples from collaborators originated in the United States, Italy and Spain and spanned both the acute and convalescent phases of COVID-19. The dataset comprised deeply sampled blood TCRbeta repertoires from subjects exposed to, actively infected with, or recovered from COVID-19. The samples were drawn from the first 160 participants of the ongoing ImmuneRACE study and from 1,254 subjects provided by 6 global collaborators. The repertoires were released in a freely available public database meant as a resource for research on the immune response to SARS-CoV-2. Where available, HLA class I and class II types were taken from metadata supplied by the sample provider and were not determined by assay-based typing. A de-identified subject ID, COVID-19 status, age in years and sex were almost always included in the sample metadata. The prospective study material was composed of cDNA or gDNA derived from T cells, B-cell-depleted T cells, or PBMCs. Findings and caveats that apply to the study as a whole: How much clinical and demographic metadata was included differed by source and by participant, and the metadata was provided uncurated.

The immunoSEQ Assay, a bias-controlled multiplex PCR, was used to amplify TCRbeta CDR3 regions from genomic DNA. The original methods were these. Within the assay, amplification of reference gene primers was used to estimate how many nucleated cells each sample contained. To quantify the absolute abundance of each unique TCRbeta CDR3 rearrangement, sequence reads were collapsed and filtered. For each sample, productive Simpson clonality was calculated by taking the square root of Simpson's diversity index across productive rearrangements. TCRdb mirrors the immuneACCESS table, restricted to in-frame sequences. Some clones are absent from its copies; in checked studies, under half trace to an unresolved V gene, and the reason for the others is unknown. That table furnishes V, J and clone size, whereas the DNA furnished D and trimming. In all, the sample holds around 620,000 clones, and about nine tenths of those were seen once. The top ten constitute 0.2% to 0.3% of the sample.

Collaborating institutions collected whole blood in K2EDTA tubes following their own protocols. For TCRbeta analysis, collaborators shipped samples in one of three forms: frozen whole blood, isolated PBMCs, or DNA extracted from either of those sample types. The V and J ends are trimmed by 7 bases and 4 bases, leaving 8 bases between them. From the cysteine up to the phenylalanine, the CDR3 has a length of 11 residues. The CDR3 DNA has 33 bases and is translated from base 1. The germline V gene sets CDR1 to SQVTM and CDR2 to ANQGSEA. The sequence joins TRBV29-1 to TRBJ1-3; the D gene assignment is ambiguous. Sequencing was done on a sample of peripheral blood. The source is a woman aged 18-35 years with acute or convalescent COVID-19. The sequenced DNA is TGCAGCGCCCAGACAGGAAACACCATATATTTT. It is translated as CSAQTGNTIYF.